The rows below give T cell receptor beta chains drawn from one sample of a study of breast tumors, draining lymph nodes, adjacent tissues. Using its own MiXCR run on the multiplex PCR reads, TCRdb lists one record per CDR3 protein. This table has approximately 210,000 distinct CDR3 sequences, 30% to 35% appearing once. The sample comprised axillary lymph node tissue. The receptors derive from a female donor with breast cancer. Some clones in this sample may be carry-over from other donors' samples. Each CDR3 is given with its conserved first and last residue. A D gene is named only where the DNA matches it firmly. Expanded clones are given a class, and other clones once, few, many or no size at all.

DNA: TGCAGTGCTAGGGACCCCCGGGGGGCGAGGGGGACAGATACGCAGTATTTT
CDR3: CSARDPRGARGTDTQYF
J: TRBJ2-3
size: many
V: TRBV20-1
D: .

DNA: TGTGCCAGCAGCCAAGAAGGGACACATAATTTTAATAGTGAGCAGTTCTTC
CDR3: CASSQEGTHNFNSEQFF
J: TRBJ2-1
size: many
V: TRBV4-2
D: .

DNA: TGTGCCAGCAGCCAAGACTACACAGATACGCAGTATTTT
CDR3: CASSQDYTDTQYF
J: TRBJ2-3
size: many
V: TRBV4-2
D: .

DNA: TGTGCCAGCCAATTTCAGGGGTTGGGCTACACCTTC
CDR3: CASQFQGLGYTF
J: TRBJ1-2
size: few
V: TRBV6-2/TRBV6-3
D: .

DNA: TGTGCCAGCAGCCAATGGAGGGGCGTAGCGGGGGTACCCAATGAGCAGTTCTTC
CDR3: CASSQWRGVAGVPNEQFF
J: TRBJ2-1
size: many
V: TRBV4-2
D: TRBD2

DNA: TGTGCCAGCAGCTTAGTGCGGGAGAGAGAGACCCAGTACTTC
CDR3: CASSLVRERETQYF
J: TRBJ2-5
size: .
V: TRBV7-9
D: TRBD2

DNA: TGTGCCAGCAGCCGGGGTCGCACAGATACGCAGTATTTT
CDR3: CASSRGRTDTQYF
J: TRBJ2-3
size: .
V: TRBV6-4
D: .

DNA: TGTGCCAGCAGCCCACCGGGACTAGCGTCGGGAGAGACCCAGCATTTT
CDR3: CASSPPGLASGETQHF
J: TRBJ1-5
size: once
V: TRBV7-9
D: .

DNA: TGTGCCACCAGCAGTGACGGAGGGAGCTCCTACGAGCAGTACTTC
CDR3: CATSSDGGSSYEQYF
J: TRBJ2-7
size: .
V: TRBV15
D: .

DNA: TGTGCCACCAGTGCTCATACTAGCGGGGCTGATCAAGAGACCCAGTACTTC
CDR3: CATSAHTSGADQETQYF
J: TRBJ2-5
size: .
V: TRBV24-1
D: TRBD2

DNA: TGTGCCAGCAGCTTAGCCGGGACGGGCACCTACGAGCAGTACTTC
CDR3: CASSLAGTGTYEQYF
J: TRBJ2-7
size: .
V: TRBV7-2
D: .

DNA: TGCGCCAGCAGCTTGGGTTTACGAGGGTTAGGCACCGGGGAGCTGTTTTTT
CDR3: CASSLGLRGLGTGELFF
J: TRBJ2-2
size: few
V: TRBV5-1
D: .

DNA: TGTGCCAGCGATGGAAACTCCCTTGATACGCAGTATTTT
CDR3: CASDGNSLDTQYF
J: TRBJ2-3
size: .
V: TRBV6-1
D: .

DNA: TGCAGCGTTGATGTCAGGGTGGGCGAGCAGTACTTC
CDR3: CSVDVRVGEQYF
J: TRBJ2-7
size: many
V: TRBV29-1
D: .

DNA: TGTGCCAGCAGTTCTTCAGGGGGCCTGGAGCCCCAGCATTTT
CDR3: CASSSSGGLEPQHF
J: TRBJ1-5
size: many
V: TRBV6-5
D: TRBD1

DNA: TGTGCCAGCTCCCCTCAGGCCAGCCCCCGTGAGTTCCCTCTCCACTTT
CDR3: CASSPQASPREFPLHF
J: TRBJ1-6
size: .
V: TRBV18
D: .

DNA: TGTGCCAGCAGCCACCGAGGCGACAGGTCCAATGAAAAACTGTTTTTT
CDR3: CASSHRGDRSNEKLFF
J: TRBJ1-4
size: many
V: TRBV7-8
D: .

DNA: TGTGCCAGCTTAAAAATTAGCGGGCACAGCTCCTACAATGAGCAGTTCTTC
CDR3: CASLKISGHSSYNEQFF
J: TRBJ2-1
size: .
V: TRBV6-1
D: TRBD2

DNA: TGTGCCAGCAGTTTACAGGACTATGGCTACACCTTC
CDR3: CASSLQDYGYTF
J: TRBJ1-2
size: many
V: TRBV12-3/TRBV12-4
D: .

DNA: TGTGCCAGCAGCGTGGGGGGGCTCCAAGAGACCCAGTCCTTC
CDR3: CASSVGGLQETQSF
J: TRBJ2-5
size: .
V: TRBV9
D: .

DNA: TGTGCCTGGAGAACCGGGACTAGCGGGTACTACGAGCAGTACTTC
CDR3: CAWRTGTSGYYEQYF
J: TRBJ2-7
size: many
V: TRBV30
D: TRBD2

DNA: TGTGCCAGCAGCTTCGCCACCTATGGCTACACCTTC
CDR3: CASSFATYGYTF
J: TRBJ1-2
size: many
V: TRBV11-2
D: .

DNA: TGTGCCAACACACTAGCGGGGGGGCTAGATGAGCAGTTCTTC
CDR3: CANTLAGGLDEQFF
J: TRBJ2-1
size: .
V: TRBV25-1
D: TRBD2

DNA: TGTGCCAGCAAAGAGCTTAGCGCATATAATTCACCCCTCCACTTT
CDR3: CASKELSAYNSPLHF
J: TRBJ1-6
size: many
V: TRBV2
D: .

DNA: TGTGCCAGTCGGGTGACAGGGGTCTACACCGGGGAGCTGTTTTTT
CDR3: CASRVTGVYTGELFF
J: TRBJ2-2
size: many
V: TRBV12-3/TRBV12-4
D: TRBD1

DNA: TGTGCCAGCAGCTCCGGGACAGGGGAGCAAAGTGGCTACCCCTTC
CDR3: CASSSGTGEQSGYPF
J: TRBJ1-2
size: many
V: TRBV7-9
D: TRBD1

DNA: TGTGCCAGCAGTCACCTGGCGGGAGGCACCGGGGAGCTGTTTTTT
CDR3: CASSHLAGGTGELFF
J: TRBJ2-2
size: many
V: TRBV6-5
D: TRBD2

DNA: TGTGCCAGCTCACCACGGCAGGAGGGGGGCTATGGCTACACCTTC
CDR3: CASSPRQEGGYGYTF
J: TRBJ1-2
size: many
V: TRBV18
D: .

DNA: TGTGCCAGCAGCTTAGAAGCAGGGGGTAACTATGGCTACACCTTC
CDR3: CASSLEAGGNYGYTF
J: TRBJ1-2
size: many
V: TRBV7-2
D: TRBD1

DNA: TGTGCCAGCAGCTTAGGCTCCTCGGGACGGAATAATTCACCCCTCCACTTT
CDR3: CASSLGSSGRNNSPLHF
J: TRBJ1-6
size: .
V: TRBV7-9
D: .

DNA: TGCAGTGCTTCCGGGACAGGGGGCACAGATACGCAGTATTTT
CDR3: CSASGTGGTDTQYF
J: TRBJ2-3
size: .
V: TRBV20-1
D: TRBD1

DNA: TGTGCCAGCGGACACAGGGAAAATCAGCCCCAGCATTTT
CDR3: CASGHRENQPQHF
J: TRBJ1-5
size: .
V: TRBV6-2/TRBV6-3
D: .